The rows below give T cell receptor beta chains drawn from one sample of a study of shared clonotypes between healthy human individuals. Clones were sequenced by immunoSEQ multiplex PCR, and TCRdb holds only the in-frame ones, with some missing. The sample holds 2,500,000 or so clones, around 90% seen once. The sequencing input was naive CD4+ T cells from PBMCs. Receptors were obtained from a man aged 18 to 35 in good health. Some clones in this sample may be carry-over from other donors' samples. Each CDR3 is given without its conserved first and last residue. Clone size is stated in some rows and not others, as once, few, many or a class when expanded.

size: .
J: TRBJ2-5
V: TRBV28
CDR3: ASSSTETQY

size: .
J: TRBJ1-1
V: TRBV4-1
CDR3: ASSQEGRVTEAF

size: .
J: TRBJ1-1
V: TRBV7-3
CDR3: ASSLRTANTEAF

size: .
J: .
V: TRBV11-1
CDR3: ASSQGPMWSEQY

size: .
J: TRBJ2-7
V: TRBV5-1
CDR3: ASSLDFSEQY

size: .
J: TRBJ2-5
V: TRBV7-3
CDR3: ASRANPGTGGGETQY

size: .
J: TRBJ2-1
V: TRBV10-3
CDR3: AISESGATGGNEQF

size: .
J: TRBJ1-2
V: TRBV6-5
CDR3: ASSRQGDYGYT

size: once
J: TRBJ2-1
V: TRBV6-1
CDR3: ASSARLAGGTYNEQF

size: .
J: TRBJ2-3
V: TRBV4-2
CDR3: ASSGLAGLTDTQY

size: .
J: TRBJ1-4
V: TRBV6-8
CDR3: ASQLPRQGASEKLF

size: .
J: TRBJ1-1
V: TRBV5-1
CDR3: ASSLGRENTEAF

size: .
J: TRBJ1-1
V: TRBV4-1
CDR3: ASSQIGAGTRAF

size: few
J: TRBJ2-1
V: TRBV7-9
CDR3: ASSSDRQGDPNEQF

size: .
J: TRBJ2-3
V: TRBV7-3
CDR3: ASSTTSGSTTDTQY

size: once
J: TRBJ2-3
V: TRBV5-1
CDR3: ASSVERDSIFADTQY

size: .
J: TRBJ2-7
V: TRBV2
CDR3: ASAEREGSYEQY

size: .
J: TRBJ2-5
V: TRBV29-1
CDR3: SVEPVGETQY

size: .
J: TRBJ1-5
V: TRBV2
CDR3: ASRPQTLPNQPQH

size: .
J: TRBJ2-2
V: TRBV25-1
CDR3: ASSERLLTGELF

size: once
J: TRBJ2-2
V: TRBV18
CDR3: ASSPVAGGSLRDGELF

size: .
J: TRBJ1-5
V: TRBV2
CDR3: ASAGQNQPQH

size: few
J: TRBJ1-1
V: TRBV5-1
CDR3: ASNGGLNTEAF

size: .
J: TRBJ2-7
V: TRBV6-5
CDR3: ASRGGWSGDYEQY

size: .
J: TRBJ2-6
V: TRBV2
CDR3: ASTRSFSSGANVLT